These 5 T cell receptor beta chains came from one sample sequenced in a study of CD8+CD57+ T cells in acquired aplastic anemia. Genomic DNA provided the template from which TCR beta VDJ and CDR3 profiles were obtained. From the reads, TCRdb called clonotypes with MiXCR, one entry per CDR3 protein. This table holds some 130,000 distinct CDR3 sequences, 41% found once. The specimen was sorted CD4+, CD8+, or CD8+CD57+ T cells (not recorded which) from PBMCs. The receptors come from a human donor in good health, serving as a control.

The chain joins TRBV2 to TRBJ1-5, with 9 bases that match TRBD1. Looked up from germline, CDR1 is SNHLY and CDR2 is FYNNEI. The CDR3 runs 13 residues. J lost 15 bases, V lost 1 base, and 7 bases had no gene match. The CDR3 sequence is CASSEEGTGPWHF. The CDR3, as DNA: TGTGCCAGCAGTGAAGAAGGGACAGGGCCCTGGCATTTT.

In its sample, this clonotype was seen many times. The gene calls are TRBV2 and TRBJ1-6; D gene uncertain. Trimming stripped 7 bases from V and 10 bases from J, with 17 bases between. Germline V gene data show CDR1 as SNHLY and CDR2 as FYNNEI. The CDR3 runs 14 residues. CDR3 DNA sequence: TGTGCCAGCATAGTAACATTAGTAAACTCACCCCTCCACTTT. The encoded protein is CASIVTLVNSPLHF.

The table lists this clonotype with many counts. The chain carries TRBV25-1 and TRBJ1-1; D is undetermined. Germline loops: CDR1 MGHDK, CDR2 SYGVNS. This CDR3 is 12 amino acids long. Trimming removed 4 bases from V and 12 bases from J, with 15 bases in between. This CDR3 is CASSAPPGKTFF. CDR3 coding DNA: TGTGCCAGCAGTGCTCCGCCCGGGAAGACTTTCTTT.

This clonotype was seen at least ten times. The V gene is TRBV2, the J gene TRBJ1-1; D ambiguous. Germline CDR1 is SNHLY and CDR2 is FYNNEI. V was pared by 2 bases and J by 6 bases, with 10 bases between. This CDR3 region has 13 residues. The CDR3 coding sequence is TGTGCCAGCAGTGAACAGCTCGGTTCTGAAGCTTTCTTT. As protein: CASSEQLGSEAFF.

This clonotype was seen at least ten times. The chain links TRBV5-1 to TRBJ2-1; 8 bases match TRBD2. With V trimmed by 2 bases and J by 8 bases, 9 bases remained unmatched. This CDR3 has 15 residues. Per germline, CDR1 SGHRS and CDR2 YFSETQ. In DNA form, the CDR3 reads TGCGCCAGCAGCTTTTACGGGACTAGAGTCCATGAGCAGTTCTTC. It yields the protein CASSFYGTRVHEQFF.